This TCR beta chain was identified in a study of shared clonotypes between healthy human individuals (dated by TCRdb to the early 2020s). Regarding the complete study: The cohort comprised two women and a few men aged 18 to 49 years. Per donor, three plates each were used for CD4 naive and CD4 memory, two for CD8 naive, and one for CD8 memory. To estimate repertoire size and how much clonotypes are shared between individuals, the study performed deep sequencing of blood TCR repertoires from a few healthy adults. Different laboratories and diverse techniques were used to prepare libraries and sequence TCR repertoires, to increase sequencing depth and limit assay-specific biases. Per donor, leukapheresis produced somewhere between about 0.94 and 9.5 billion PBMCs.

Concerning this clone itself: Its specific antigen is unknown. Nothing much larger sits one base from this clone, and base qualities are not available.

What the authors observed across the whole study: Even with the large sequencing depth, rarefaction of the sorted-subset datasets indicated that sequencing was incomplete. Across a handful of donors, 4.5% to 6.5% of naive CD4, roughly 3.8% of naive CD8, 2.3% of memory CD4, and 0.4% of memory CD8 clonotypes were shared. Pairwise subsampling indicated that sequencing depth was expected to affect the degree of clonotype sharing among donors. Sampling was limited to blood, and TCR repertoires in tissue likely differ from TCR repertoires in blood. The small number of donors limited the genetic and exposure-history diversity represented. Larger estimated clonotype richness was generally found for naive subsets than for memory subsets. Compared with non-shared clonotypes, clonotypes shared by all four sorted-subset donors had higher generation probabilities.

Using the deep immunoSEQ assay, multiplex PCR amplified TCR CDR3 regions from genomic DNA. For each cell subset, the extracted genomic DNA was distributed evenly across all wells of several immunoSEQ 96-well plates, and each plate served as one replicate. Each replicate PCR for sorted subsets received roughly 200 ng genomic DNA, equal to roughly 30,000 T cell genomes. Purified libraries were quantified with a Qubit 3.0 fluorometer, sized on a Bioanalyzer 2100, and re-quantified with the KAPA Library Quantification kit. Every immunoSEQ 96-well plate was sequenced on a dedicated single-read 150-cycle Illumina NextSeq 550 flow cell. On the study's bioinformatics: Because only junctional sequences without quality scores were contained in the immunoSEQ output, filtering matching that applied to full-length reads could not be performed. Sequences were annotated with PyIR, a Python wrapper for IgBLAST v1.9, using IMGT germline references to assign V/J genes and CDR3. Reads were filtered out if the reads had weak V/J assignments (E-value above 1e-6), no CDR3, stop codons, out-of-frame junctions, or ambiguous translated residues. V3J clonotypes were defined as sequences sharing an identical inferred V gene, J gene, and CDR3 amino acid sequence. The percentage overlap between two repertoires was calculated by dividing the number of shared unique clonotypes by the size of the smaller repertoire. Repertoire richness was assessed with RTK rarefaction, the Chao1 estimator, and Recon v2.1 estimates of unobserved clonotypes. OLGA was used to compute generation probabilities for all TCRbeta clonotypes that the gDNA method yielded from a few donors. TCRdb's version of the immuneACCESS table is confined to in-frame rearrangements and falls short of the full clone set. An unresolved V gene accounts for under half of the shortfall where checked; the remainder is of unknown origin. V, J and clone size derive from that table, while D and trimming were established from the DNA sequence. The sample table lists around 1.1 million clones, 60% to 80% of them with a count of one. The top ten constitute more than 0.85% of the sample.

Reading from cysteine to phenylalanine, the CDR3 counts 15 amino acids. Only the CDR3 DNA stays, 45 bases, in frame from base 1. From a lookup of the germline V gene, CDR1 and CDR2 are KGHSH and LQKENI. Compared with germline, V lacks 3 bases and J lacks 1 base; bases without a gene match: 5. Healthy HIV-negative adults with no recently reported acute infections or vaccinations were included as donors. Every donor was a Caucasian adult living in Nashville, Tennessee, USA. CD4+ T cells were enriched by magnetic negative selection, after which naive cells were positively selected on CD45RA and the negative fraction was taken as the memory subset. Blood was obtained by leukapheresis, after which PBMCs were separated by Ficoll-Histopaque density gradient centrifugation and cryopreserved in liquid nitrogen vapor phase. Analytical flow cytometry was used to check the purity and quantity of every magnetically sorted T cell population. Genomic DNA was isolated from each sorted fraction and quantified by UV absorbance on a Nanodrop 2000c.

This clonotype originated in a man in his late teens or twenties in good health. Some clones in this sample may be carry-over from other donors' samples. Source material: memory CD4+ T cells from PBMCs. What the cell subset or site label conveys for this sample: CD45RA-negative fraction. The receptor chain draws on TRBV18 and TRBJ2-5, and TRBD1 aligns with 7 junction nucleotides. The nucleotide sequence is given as TGTGCCAGCTCACCCAGAACAGGGGCCCAAGAGACCCAGTACTTC. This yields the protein CASSPRTGAQETQYF. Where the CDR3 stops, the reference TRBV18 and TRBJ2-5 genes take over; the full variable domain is NAGVMQNPRHLVRRRGQEARLRCSPMKGHSHVYWYRQLPEEGLKFMVYLQKENIIDESGMPKERFSAEFPKEGPSILRIQQVVRGDSAAYFCASSPRTGAQETQYFGPGTRLLVL.